Included here is one TCR beta chain sequence, with context. The data are from a study of blood T cells in healthy people across ages. Background on the study: Through template switching, about one barcoded beta molecule was captured per two T cells, as measured in model experiments.

It was with a sample-barcoded 5' primer and a J-beta primer mix that a second PCR of roughly 7 to 11 cycles was run. All cDNA molecules were each tagged by a template-switch adaptor with 12 random nucleotides. TCRdb re-derived calls from the 5' RACE reads in MiXCR, one entry per CDR3 protein. This table holds about 1.4 million distinct CDR3 sequences, almost 60% found once. V lost 3 bases and J 5 bases, leaving 10 bases between the germline ends. CDR3 length equals 13 residues. Looked up from germline, CDR1 is MNHEY and CDR2 is SMNVEV (reference sequence). The TCR sequence derives from a man between 18 and 35 years old in good health. Sequencing was carried out using blood. V is TRBV27 and J is TRBJ1-2; the D is unclear. CDR3 sequence reads: CASSFMYGYGYTF. CDR3 DNA sequence: TGTGCCAGCAGTTTTATGTACGGTTATGGCTACACCTTC.